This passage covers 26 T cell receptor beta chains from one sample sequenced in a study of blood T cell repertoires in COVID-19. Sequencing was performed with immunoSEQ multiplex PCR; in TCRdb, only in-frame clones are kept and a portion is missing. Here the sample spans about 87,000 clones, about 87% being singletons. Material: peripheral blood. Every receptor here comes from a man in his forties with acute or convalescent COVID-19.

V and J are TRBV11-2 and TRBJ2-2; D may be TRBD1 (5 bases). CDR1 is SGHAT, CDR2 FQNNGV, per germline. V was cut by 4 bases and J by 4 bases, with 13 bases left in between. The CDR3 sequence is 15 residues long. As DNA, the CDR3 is TGTGCCAGCAGCTCCTTGTCAGGGTCCACCGGGGAGCTGTTTTTT. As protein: CASSSLSGSTGELFF.

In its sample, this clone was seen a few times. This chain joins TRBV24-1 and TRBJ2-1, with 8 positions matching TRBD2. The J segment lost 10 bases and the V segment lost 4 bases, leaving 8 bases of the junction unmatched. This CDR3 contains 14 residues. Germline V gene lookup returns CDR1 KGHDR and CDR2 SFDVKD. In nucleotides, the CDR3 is TGTGCCACCAGTGACTCCGGGACTAGTAGGGAGCAGTTCTTC. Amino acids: CATSDSGTSREQFF.

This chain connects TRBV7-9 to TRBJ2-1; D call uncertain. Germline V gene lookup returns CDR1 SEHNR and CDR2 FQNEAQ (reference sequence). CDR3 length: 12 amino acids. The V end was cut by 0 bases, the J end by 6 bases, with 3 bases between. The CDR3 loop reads CASSLAANEQFF. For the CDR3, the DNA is TGTGCCAGCAGCTTAGCGGCCAATGAGCAGTTCTTC.

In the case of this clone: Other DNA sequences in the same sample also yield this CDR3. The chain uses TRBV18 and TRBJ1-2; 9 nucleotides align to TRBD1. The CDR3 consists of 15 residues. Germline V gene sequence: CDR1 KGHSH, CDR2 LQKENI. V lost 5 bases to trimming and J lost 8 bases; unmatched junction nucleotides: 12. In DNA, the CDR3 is TGTGCCAGCTCAGAAAAGACTGGGACAGGGAAGGGCTACACCTTC. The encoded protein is CASSEKTGTGKGYTF.

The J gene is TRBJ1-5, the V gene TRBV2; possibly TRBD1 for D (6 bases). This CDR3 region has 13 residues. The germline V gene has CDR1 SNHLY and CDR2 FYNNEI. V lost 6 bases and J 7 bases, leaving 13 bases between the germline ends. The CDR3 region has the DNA TGTGCCAGCAGCCAGGGGAGAGAACAGCCCCAGCATTTT. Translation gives CASSQGREQPQHF. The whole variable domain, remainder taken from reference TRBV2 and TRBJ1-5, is EPEVTQTPSHQVTQMGQEVILRCVPISNHLYFYWYRQILGQKVEFLVSFYNNEISEKSEIFDDQFSVERPDGSNFTLKIRSTKLEDSAMYFCASSQGREQPQHFGDGTRLSIL.

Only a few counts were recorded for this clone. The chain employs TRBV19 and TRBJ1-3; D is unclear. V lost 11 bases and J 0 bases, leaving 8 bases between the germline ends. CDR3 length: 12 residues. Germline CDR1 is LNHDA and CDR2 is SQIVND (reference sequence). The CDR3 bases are TGTGCCTCTTCCCTCTCTGGAAACACCATATATTTT. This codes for CASSLSGNTIYF.

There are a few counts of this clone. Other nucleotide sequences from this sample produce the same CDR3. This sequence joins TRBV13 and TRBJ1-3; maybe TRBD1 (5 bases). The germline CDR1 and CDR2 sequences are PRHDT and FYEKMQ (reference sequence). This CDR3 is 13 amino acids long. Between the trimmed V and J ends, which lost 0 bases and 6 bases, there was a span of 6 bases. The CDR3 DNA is TGTGCCAGCAGCTTAGGCAGGGAAAACACCATATATTTT. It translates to CASSLGRENTIYF.

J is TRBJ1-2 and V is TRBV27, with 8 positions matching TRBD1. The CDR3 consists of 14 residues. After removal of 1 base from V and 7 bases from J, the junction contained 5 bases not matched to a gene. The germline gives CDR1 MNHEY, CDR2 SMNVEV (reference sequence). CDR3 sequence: CASSLYGQGGGYTF. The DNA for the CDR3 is TGTGCCAGCAGTTTATATGGACAGGGTGGTGGCTACACCTTC.

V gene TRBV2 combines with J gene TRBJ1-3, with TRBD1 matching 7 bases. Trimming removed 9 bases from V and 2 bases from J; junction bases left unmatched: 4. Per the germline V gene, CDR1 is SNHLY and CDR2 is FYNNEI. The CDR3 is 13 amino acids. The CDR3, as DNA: TGTGCCAGTCGACAGGGTACTGGAAACACCATATATTTT. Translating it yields CASRQGTGNTIYF.

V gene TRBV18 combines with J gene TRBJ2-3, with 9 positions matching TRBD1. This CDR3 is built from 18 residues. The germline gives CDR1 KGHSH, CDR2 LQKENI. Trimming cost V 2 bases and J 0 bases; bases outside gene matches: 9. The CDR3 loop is CASSPVRTGVGSTDTQYF. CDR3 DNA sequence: TGTGCCAGCTCACCAGTAAGGACAGGGGTAGGGAGCACAGATACGCAGTATTTT.

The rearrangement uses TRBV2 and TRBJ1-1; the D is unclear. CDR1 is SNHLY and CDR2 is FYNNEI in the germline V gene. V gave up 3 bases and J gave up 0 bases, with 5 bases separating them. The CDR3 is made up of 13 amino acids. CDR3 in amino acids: CASSDRLNTEAFF. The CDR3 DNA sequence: TGTGCCAGCAGTGACAGATTGAACACTGAAGCTTTCTTT.

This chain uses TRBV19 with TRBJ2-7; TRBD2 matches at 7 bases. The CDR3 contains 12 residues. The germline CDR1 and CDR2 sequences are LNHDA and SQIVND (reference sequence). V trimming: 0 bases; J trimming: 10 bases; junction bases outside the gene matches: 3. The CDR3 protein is CASSIEGLPQYF. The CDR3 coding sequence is TGTGCCAGTAGTATAGAGGGACTACCTCAGTACTTC.

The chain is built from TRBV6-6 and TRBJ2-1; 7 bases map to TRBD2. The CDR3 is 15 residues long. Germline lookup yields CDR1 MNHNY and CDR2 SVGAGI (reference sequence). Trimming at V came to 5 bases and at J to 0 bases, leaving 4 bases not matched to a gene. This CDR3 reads CASSRGGDSYNEQFF. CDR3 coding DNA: TGTGCCAGCAGTCGTGGGGGGGACTCCTACAATGAGCAGTTCTTC.

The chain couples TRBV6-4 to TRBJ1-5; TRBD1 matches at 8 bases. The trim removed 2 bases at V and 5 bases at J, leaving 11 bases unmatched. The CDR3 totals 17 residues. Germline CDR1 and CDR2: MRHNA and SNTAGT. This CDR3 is CASSDTPFDRGDQPQHF. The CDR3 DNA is TGTGCCAGCAGTGACACGCCCTTCGACAGGGGCGATCAGCCCCAGCATTTT.

CDR3 nucleotides: TGTGCCAGCAGTACAGCGGCGGGGGAGCTGTTTTTT. Amino acid sequence: CASSTAAGELFF. The V call is TRBV12-3 or TRBV12-4, the J call TRBJ2-2; TRBD2 might be the D (5 bases). The CDR3 length is 12 residues. V was clipped by 5 bases and J by 8 bases, with 9 bases between them.

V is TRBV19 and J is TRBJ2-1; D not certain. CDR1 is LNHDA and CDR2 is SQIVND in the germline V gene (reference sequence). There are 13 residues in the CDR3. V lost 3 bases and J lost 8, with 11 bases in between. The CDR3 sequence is CASSMVRVDEQFF. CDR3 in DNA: TGTGCCAGTAGTATGGTCCGGGTCGATGAGCAGTTCTTC.

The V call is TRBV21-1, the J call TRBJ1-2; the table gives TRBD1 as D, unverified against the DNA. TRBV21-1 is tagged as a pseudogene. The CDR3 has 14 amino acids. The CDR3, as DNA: TGTGCCAGCAGCAAAACGGCAGGGGAATATGGCTACACCTTC. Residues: CASSKTAGEYGYTF.

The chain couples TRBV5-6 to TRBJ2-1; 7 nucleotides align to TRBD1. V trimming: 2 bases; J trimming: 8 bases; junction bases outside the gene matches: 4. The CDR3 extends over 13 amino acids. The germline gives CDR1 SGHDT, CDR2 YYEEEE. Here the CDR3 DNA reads TGTGCCAGCAGCTTTGACAGGGACCATGAGCAGTTCTTC. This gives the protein CASSFDRDHEQFF. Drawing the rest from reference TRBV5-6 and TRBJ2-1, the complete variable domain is DAGVTQSPTHLIKTRGQQVTLRCSPKSGHDTVSWYQQALGQGPQFIFQYYEEEERQRGNFPDRFSGHQFPNYSSELNVNALLLGDSALYLCASSFDRDHEQFFGPGTRLTVL.

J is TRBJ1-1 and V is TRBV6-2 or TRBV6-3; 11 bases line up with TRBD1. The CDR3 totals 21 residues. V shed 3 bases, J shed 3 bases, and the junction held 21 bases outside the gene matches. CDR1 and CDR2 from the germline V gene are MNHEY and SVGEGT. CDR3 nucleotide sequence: TGTGCCAGCAGTTATAGGTTTAGTCGGGGGACAGGGGGAAGACCGGACACTGAAGCTTTCTTT. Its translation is CASSYRFSRGTGGRPDTEAFF.

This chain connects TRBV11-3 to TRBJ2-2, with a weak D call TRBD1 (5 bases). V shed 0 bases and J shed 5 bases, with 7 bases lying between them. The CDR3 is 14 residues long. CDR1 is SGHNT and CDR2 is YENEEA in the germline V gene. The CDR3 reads CASSLEGQTGELFF. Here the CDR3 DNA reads TGTGCCAGCAGCTTAGAGGGGCAAACCGGGGAGCTGTTTTTT.

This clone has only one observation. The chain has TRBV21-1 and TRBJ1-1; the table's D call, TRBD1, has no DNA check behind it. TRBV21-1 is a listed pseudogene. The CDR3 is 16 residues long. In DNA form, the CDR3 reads TGTGCCAGCAGCACCCCCCCGGGACAGTTGAACACTGAAGCTTTCTTT. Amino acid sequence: CASSTPPGQLNTEAFF.

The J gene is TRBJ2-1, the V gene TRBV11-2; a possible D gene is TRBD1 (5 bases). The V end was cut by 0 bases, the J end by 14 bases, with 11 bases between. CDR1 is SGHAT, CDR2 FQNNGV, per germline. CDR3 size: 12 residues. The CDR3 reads CASSLDEGVEFF. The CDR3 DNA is TGTGCCAGCAGCTTAGATGAAGGGGTAGAGTTCTTC.

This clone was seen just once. The CDR3 bases are TGTGCCAGCAGAAAGGACAGGGTCCAAAACATTCAGTACTTC. Translating gives CASRKDRVQNIQYF. This chain links TRBV7-2 with TRBJ2-4, with 8 bases that match TRBD1. This CDR3 has 14 amino acids. Germline values: CDR1 SGHTA, CDR2 FQGNSA. J was trimmed by 5 bases and V by 6 bases; bases with no gene match: 6.

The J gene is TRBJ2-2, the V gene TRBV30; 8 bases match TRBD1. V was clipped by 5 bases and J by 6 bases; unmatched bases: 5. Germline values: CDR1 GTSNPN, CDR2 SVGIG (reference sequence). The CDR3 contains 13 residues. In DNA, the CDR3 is TGTGCCTGGGTTGGACAGGGCCCCGGGGAGCTGTTTTTT. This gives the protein CAWVGQGPGELFF.

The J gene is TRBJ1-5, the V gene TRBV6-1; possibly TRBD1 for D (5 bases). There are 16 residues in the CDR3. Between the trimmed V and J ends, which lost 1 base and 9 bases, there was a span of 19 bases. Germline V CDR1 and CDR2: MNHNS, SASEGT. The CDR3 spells CASSEVIVQVQGPQHF. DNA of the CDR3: TGTGCCAGCAGTGAAGTAATCGTACAGGTTCAGGGGCCCCAGCATTTT.

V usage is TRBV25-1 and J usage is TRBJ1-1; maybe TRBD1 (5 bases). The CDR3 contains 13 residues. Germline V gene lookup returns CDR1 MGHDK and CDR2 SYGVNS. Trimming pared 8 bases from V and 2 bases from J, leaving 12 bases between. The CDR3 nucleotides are TGTGCCAGCGGGGGGAGGGTAAACACTGAAGCTTTCTTT. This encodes CASGGRVNTEAFF.